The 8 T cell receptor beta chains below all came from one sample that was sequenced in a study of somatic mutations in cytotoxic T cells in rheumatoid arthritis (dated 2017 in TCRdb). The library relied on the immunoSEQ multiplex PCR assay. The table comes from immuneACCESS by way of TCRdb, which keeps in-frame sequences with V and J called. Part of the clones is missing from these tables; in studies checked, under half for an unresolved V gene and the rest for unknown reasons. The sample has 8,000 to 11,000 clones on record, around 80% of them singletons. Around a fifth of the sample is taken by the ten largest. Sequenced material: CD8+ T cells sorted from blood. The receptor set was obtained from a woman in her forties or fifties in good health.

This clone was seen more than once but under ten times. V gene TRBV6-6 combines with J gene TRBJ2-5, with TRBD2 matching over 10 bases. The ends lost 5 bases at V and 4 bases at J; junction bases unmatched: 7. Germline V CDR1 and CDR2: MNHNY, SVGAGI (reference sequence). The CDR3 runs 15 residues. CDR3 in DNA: TGTGCCAGCAGTACAGCGGGAGGGCCACGAGAGACCCAGTACTTC. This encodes CASSTAGGPRETQYF.

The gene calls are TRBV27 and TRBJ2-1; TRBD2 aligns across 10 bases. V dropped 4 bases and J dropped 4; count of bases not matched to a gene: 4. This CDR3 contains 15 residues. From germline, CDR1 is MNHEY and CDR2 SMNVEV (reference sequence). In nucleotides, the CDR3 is TGTGCCAGCAGTTCAGCGGGAGGGGGGTACAATGAGCAGTTCTTC. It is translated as CASSSAGGGYNEQFF.

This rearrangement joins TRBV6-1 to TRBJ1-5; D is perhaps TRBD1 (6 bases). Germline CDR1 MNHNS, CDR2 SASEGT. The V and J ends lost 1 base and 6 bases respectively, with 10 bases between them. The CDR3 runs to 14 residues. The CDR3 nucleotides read TGTGCCAGCAGTGAAGGGACAGTGGTTCAGCCCCAGCATTTT. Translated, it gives CASSEGTVVQPQHF.

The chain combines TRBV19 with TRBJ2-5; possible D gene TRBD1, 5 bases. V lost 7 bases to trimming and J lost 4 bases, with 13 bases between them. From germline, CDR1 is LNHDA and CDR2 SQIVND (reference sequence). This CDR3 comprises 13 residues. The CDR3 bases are TGTGCCAGTAAAGCGAGGACAACAGAGACCCAGTACTTC. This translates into CASKARTTETQYF.

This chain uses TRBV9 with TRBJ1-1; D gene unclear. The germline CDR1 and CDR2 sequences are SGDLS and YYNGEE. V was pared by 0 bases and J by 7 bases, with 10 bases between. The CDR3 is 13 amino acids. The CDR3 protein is CASSVEGANEAFF. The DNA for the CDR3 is TGTGCCAGCAGCGTAGAGGGAGCGAATGAAGCTTTCTTT.

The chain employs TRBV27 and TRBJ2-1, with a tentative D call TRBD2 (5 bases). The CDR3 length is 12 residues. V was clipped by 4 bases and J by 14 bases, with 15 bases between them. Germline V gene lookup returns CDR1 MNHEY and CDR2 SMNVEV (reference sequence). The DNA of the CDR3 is TGTGCCAGCAGTTCCCTAGGAGCGGAAGAGTTCTTC. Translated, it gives CASSSLGAEEFF.

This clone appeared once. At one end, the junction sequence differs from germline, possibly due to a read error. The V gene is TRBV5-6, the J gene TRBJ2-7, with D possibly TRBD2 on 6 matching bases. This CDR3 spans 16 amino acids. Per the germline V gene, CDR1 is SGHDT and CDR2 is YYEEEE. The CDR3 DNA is TGTGCCAGCAGCGGACGGGGGACTGGGTTTGGATACGAGCAGCACTTC. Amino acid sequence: CASSGRGTGFGYEQHF.

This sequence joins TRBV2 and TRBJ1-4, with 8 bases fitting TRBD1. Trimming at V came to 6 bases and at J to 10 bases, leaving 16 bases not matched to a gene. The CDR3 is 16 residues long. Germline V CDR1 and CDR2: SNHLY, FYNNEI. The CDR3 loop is CASSYGTGGHLGKLFF. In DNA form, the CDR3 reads TGTGCCAGCAGCTACGGGACAGGTGGCCATCTTGGAAAACTGTTTTTT.